The TCR beta chain under discussion was sequenced for a study of a mutant IDH1 vaccine in newly diagnosed glioma. Turning to the study itself: Once 4-6 weeks had passed after radiotherapy alone, vaccination started, or it started with temozolomide cycles. Every participant had undergone radiotherapy, temozolomide, or both before, and most underwent both. V12 took place at week 35, and V13 at week 47.

There are 14 residues in the CDR3. Per germline, CDR1 LNHDA and CDR2 SQIVND (reference sequence). The V gene lost 5 bases and the J gene lost 4 bases, with 14 bases spanning the gap. Sequencing was performed with immunoSEQ multiplex PCR; in TCRdb, only in-frame clones are kept and a portion is missing. The sample lists tens of thousands of clones; around 83% were seen once. As for time point: week 35, safety follow-up. Mutant IDH1 20-mer peptide, at 300 ug, made up each vaccine dose, with topical imiquimod. Across weeks 1, 3, 5, 7, 11, 15, 19 and 23, patients received a vaccination each time, eight in all. Concerning this clone itself: The antigen is undetermined.

This clonotype was obtained from a woman between 45 and 65 years old with glioma. The sequences come from PBMCs, collected from a glioma patient whose treatment included an IDH1 peptide vaccine. This chain joins TRBV19 and TRBJ1-2; maybe TRBD1 (5 bases). CDR3 region: CASSSSRVVYGYTF. CDR3 bases: TGTGCCAGTAGTTCCAGCAGGGTAGTCTATGGCTACACCTTC.